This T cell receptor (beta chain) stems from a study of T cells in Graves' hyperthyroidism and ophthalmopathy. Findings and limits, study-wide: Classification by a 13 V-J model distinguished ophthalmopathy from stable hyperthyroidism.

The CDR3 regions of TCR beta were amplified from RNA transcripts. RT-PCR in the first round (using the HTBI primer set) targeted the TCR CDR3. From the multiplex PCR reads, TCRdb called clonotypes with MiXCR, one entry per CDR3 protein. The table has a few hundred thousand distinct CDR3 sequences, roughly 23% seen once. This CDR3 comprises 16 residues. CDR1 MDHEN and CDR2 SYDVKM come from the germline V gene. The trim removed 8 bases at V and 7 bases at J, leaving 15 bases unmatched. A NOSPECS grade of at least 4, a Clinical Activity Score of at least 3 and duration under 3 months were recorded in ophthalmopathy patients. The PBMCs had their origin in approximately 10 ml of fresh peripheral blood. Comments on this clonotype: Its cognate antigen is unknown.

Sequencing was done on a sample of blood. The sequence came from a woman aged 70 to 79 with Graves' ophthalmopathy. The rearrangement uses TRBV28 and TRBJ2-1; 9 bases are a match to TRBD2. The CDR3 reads CASLPDGGRVVNEQFF. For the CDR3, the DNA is TGTGCCAGCTTACCAGATGGCGGGAGGGTTGTTAATGAGCAGTTCTTC. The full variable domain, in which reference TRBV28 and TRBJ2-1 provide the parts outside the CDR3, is DVKVTQSSRYLVKRTGEKVFLECVQDMDHENMFWYRQDPGLGLRLIYFSYDVKMKEKGDIPEGYSVSREKKERFSLILESASTNQTSMYLCASLPDGGRVVNEQFFGPGTRLTVL.